The 6 T cell receptor beta chains given below trace back to one sample, sequenced in a study of blood T cell repertoires in COVID-19. The repertoire was sequenced with immunoSEQ multiplex PCR; TCRdb's copy has only in-frame clones and lacks some. The sample lists approximately 100,000 clones, more than 75% occurring once. Sequencing used peripheral blood. The receptors here all came from a woman aged 25 to 39 with acute or convalescent COVID-19.

This clone showed up just once. V gene TRBV7-8 combines with J gene TRBJ1-5, with TRBD1 as a possible D gene (5 bases). Germline assignment: CDR1 SGHVS and CDR2 FQNEAQ. The CDR3 spans 13 residues. Trimming stripped 7 bases from V and 1 base from J, with 8 bases between. Here the CDR3 reads CASKGASNQPQHF. CDR3 coding DNA: TGTGCCAGCAAAGGGGCGAGCAATCAGCCCCAGCATTTT.

The chain combines TRBV28 with TRBJ1-2, with 10 bases that match TRBD1. The CDR3 contains 14 residues. Unmatched junction bases numbered 4, after V lost 5 bases and J lost 4 bases. From germline, CDR1 is MDHEN and CDR2 SYDVKM. The CDR3 protein is CASSRDRGLYGYTF. Here the CDR3 DNA reads TGTGCCAGCAGTCGAGACAGGGGGCTCTATGGCTACACCTTC.

The chain couples TRBV9 to TRBJ2-7; 7 nucleotides align to TRBD2. Per germline, CDR1 SGDLS and CDR2 YYNGEE. This CDR3 has 14 residues. V shed 2 bases and J 3 bases; nucleotides not matched to a gene: 5. The CDR3 loop is CASSVRGGFYEQYF. CDR3 DNA sequence: TGTGCCAGCAGCGTTCGCGGGGGATTCTACGAGCAGTACTTC.

This rearrangement joins TRBV7-2 to TRBJ2-1; 7 bases align to TRBD2. V shed 0 bases and J 6 bases; nucleotides not matched to a gene: 5. The CDR3 totals 15 residues. Germline V CDR1 and CDR2: SGHTA, FQGNSA. The CDR3 DNA follows: TGTGCCAGCAGCTTAGCTATCGGGGGGACCAATGAGCAGTTCTTC. Encoded protein: CASSLAIGGTNEQFF.

This clone was seen a handful of times. The V call is TRBV29-1, the J call TRBJ2-3; TRBD1 aligns across 7 bases. The CDR3 spans 13 residues. Per the germline V gene, CDR1 is SQVTM and CDR2 is ANQGSEA. The ends lost 7 bases at V and 4 bases at J; junction bases unmatched: 8. The CDR3: CSGSQGSADTQYF. CDR3 in DNA: TGCAGCGGCTCACAGGGGAGCGCAGATACGCAGTATTTT.

The CDR3 DNA reads TGCGCCAGCAGAGACAGCCACGAGCAGTACTTC. This codes for CASRDSHEQYF. The chain carries TRBV10-2 and TRBJ2-7; the D gene is possibly TRBD1 (5 bases). Trimming stripped 6 bases from V and 5 bases from J, with 8 bases between. The CDR3 is made up of 11 amino acids. Germline assignment: CDR1 WSHSY and CDR2 SAAADI.